The TCR beta chain under discussion was sequenced for a study of cytomegalovirus exposure and HLA in healthy donors. PCR amplification relied on 60 Vbeta primers (plus 13 Jbeta primers). Sequenced by immunoSEQ multiplex PCR; TCRdb stores in-frame clones only, minus some. The table has approximately 88,000 clones, around 76% seen once; the top ten hold over 4.5%. Trimming took 5 bases from V and 4 from J, leaving 11 bases between them. Germline-derived CDR1 and CDR2 are MNHNS and SASEGT. The CDR3 is made up of 13 amino acids. The source material was PBMCs. This rearrangement joins TRBV6-1 to TRBJ1-1; D unresolved. The TCR originated in a man between 18 and 35 years old in good health and CMV-seropositive. CDR3 sequence reads: CASSSTTGTEAFF. In DNA, the CDR3 is TGTGCCAGCAGTTCTACCACGGGCACTGAAGCTTTCTTT.